One sample yielded the 15 T cell receptor beta chains listed below, sequenced in a study of breast tumors, draining lymph nodes, adjacent tissues. Breast cancer patients provided tissue from their axillary draining lymph nodes. TCRdb analysed the multiplex PCR reads with MiXCR anew, one entry per CDR3 protein. This sample has approximately 130,000 distinct CDR3 sequences, with approximately 22% found just once. Input material: axillary lymph node tissue. The receptors were gathered from a female donor with breast cancer. Some clones in this sample may be carry-over from other donors' samples.

The chain joins TRBV28 to TRBJ1-5; possible D gene TRBD1, 5 bases. Germline CDR1 is MDHEN and CDR2 is SYDVKM. CDR3 length: 14 amino acids. Between the trimmed V and J ends, which lost 1 base and 3 bases, there was a span of 7 bases. The CDR3 DNA sequence: TGTGCCAGCAGTTTATCAGGGTTCAATCAGCCCCAGCATTTT. Protein product: CASSLSGFNQPQHF.

This clonotype was observed at least ten times. This chain links TRBV27 with TRBJ2-5; D unclear. CDR3 length: 12 amino acids. Germline CDR1 MNHEY, CDR2 SMNVEV (reference sequence). Trimming cost V 4 bases and J 1 base, with 4 bases left between them. The CDR3 region has the DNA TGTGCCAGCAGTTCCCCCCAAGAGACCCAGTACTTC. Translation gives CASSSPQETQYF.

This clonotype was seen repeatedly, ten times or more. The DNA of the CDR3 is TGTGCCAGCAGCTCAACAGGATTTAGCACAGATACGCAGTATTTT. It specifies CASSSTGFSTDTQYF. V gene TRBV7-3 combines with J gene TRBJ2-3; the D gene is possibly TRBD1 (5 bases). Germline lookup yields CDR1 SGHTA and CDR2 FQGTGA. The CDR3 totals 15 residues. The V end was cut by 4 bases, the J end by 0 bases, with 11 bases between.

In this sample, this clonotype turned up many times. The V call is TRBV4-1, the J call TRBJ2-1; TRBD1 matches at 9 bases. This CDR3 is 15 amino acids long. J was trimmed by 5 bases and V by 1 base; bases with no gene match: 3. Per the germline V gene, CDR1 is MGHRA and CDR2 is YSYEKL. The CDR3 sequence: CASSQGGTGNNEQFF. The CDR3 nucleotides are TGCGCCAGCAGCCAAGGAGGGACAGGGAACAATGAGCAGTTCTTC.

In its sample, this clonotype was seen many times. This chain links TRBV6-2 or TRBV6-3 with TRBJ2-3; the match to TRBD2 covers 10 bases. CDR1 and CDR2 (germline): MNHEY, SVGEGT. The CDR3 contains 16 residues. V trimming: 6 bases; J trimming: 5 bases; junction bases outside the gene matches: 11. The CDR3 coding sequence is TGTGCCAGCAGCAAAATGAGCGGGAGGGTTGGAGATACGCAGTATTTT. Its protein is CASSKMSGRVGDTQYF.

This clonotype was found many times. This rearrangement joins TRBV9 to TRBJ2-1; D is unclear. V lost 7 bases, J lost 0 bases, and 11 bases lay in between. Germline values: CDR1 SGDLS, CDR2 YYNGEE. CDR3 length: 14 residues. CDR3 sequence reads: CASGSSSSYNEQFF. The CDR3 DNA reads as TGTGCCAGCGGGTCCTCGAGCTCCTACAATGAGCAGTTCTTC. The variable domain in full, completed from reference TRBV9 and TRBJ2-1, reads DSGVTQTPKHLITATGQRVTLRCSPRSGDLSVYWYQQSLDQGLQFLIQYYNGEERAKGNILERFSAQQFPDLHSELNLSSLELGDSALYFCASGSSSSYNEQFFGPGTRLTVL.

This clonotype was picked up many times. The chain employs TRBV20-1 and TRBJ2-7; TRBD1 matches 9 bases. Germline V gene sequence: CDR1 DFQATT, CDR2 SNEGSKA (reference sequence). V lost 3 bases to trimming and J lost 5 bases; unmatched junction nucleotides: 5. CDR3 length equals 13 residues. The CDR3 DNA follows: TGCAGTGCTAGGTGGGACAGGGTAAACGAGCAGTACTTC. The encoded protein is CSARWDRVNEQYF.

Only a few counts were recorded for this clonotype. The chain joins TRBV28 to TRBJ2-5; TRBD2 is a possible D gene (5 bases). This CDR3 contains 14 residues. V lost 3 bases, J lost 2 bases, and 10 bases lay in between. The germline V gene has CDR1 MDHEN and CDR2 SYDVKM. The chain's CDR3 is CASSLGDTQETQYF. CDR3 DNA sequence: TGTGCCAGCAGTTTGGGAGACACTCAAGAGACCCAGTACTTC. Together with reference TRBV28 and TRBJ2-5, the CDR3 gives the full variable domain: DVKVTQSSRYLVKRTGEKVFLECVQDMDHENMFWYRQDPGLGLRLIYFSYDVKMKEKGDIPEGYSVSREKKERFSLILESASTNQTSMYLCASSLGDTQETQYFGPGTRLLVL.

This clonotype was observed at least ten times. The J gene is TRBJ2-3, the V gene TRBV19; D assignment may be TRBD1 or TRBD2 (5 bases each). There are 16 residues in the CDR3. Deletions cut 5 bases from V and 4 bases from J, with 19 bases between. The germline gives CDR1 LNHDA, CDR2 SQIVND (reference sequence). In nucleotides, the CDR3 is TGTGCCAGTAGTGCTTCGGGCGGGTGGGGGTCAGATACGCAGTATTTT. It codes for CASSASGGWGSDTQYF.

This clonotype was seen repeatedly, ten times or more. The CDR3 nucleotides are TGTGCCAGCAGCTTAGCCCTAGCGGGAGGGCACAATGAGCAGTTCTTC. The encoded protein is CASSLALAGGHNEQFF. V and J are TRBV7-2 and TRBJ2-1; 12 positions match TRBD2. The V gene end was trimmed by 0 bases and the J gene end by 5 bases; junction bases not matched to a gene: 2. Germline V CDR1 and CDR2: SGHTA, FQGNSA. CDR3 length equals 16 residues.

Turning to this clonotype: One base away lies a much larger clone, so this may be a sequencing read error. The V and J genes are TRBV15 and TRBJ1-2; D is perhaps TRBD1 (6 bases). CDR1 is LNHNV, CDR2 YYDKDF, per germline (reference sequence). The CDR3 is 15 residues long. The CDR3 is CAASRGRGATYGYTF. DNA for the CDR3: TGTGCCGCCAGCAGAGGACGGGGGGCGACCTATGGCTACACCTTC.

This clonotype was counted a single time. A much larger clone is a single base away; this may be a read error. CDR3 sequence (DNA): TGTGCCAGTAGAAAAACTAGCGGGAAGGGTGATGAGCAGCTCTTC. This gives the protein CASRKTSGKGDEQLF. The chain couples TRBV19 to TRBJ2-1; TRBD2 matches 10 bases. The CDR3 has 15 amino acids. Germline CDR1 is LNHDA and CDR2 is SQIVND (reference sequence).

This clonotype was found a few times. The V gene is TRBV12-3 or TRBV12-4, the J gene TRBJ1-2; D is perhaps TRBD1 (5 bases). The V and J ends lost 2 bases and 5 bases respectively, with 12 bases between them. CDR3 size: 14 residues. CDR3 sequence: CASSLMWAGYGYTF. Written as DNA, the CDR3 is TGTGCCAGCAGTTTAATGTGGGCAGGGTATGGCTACACCTTC.

This sequence joins TRBV5-5 and TRBJ2-2; 7 positions match TRBD1. The germline V gene has CDR1 SGHKS and CDR2 YYEKEE (reference sequence). CDR3 length: 17 amino acids. Losses at the gene ends were 0 bases for V and 3 bases for J; bases not matched to a gene: 8. The CDR3 coding sequence is TGTGCCAGCAGCTTGGAGAGGACAGGTCATTACACCGGGGAGCTGTTTTTT. Protein product: CASSLERTGHYTGELFF.

About this clonotype: This could be a read error, since a much larger clone is one nucleotide away. J is TRBJ2-7 and V is TRBV7-7; the match to TRBD1 covers 7 bases. CDR1 is SSHAT, CDR2 FNYEAQ, per germline (reference sequence). This CDR3 is built from 14 residues. The CDR3 DNA reads TGTGCTAGCAGCTCCGGGACAGTTTCCTACGGGCAGTACTTC. Protein sequence: CASSSGTVSYGQYF.